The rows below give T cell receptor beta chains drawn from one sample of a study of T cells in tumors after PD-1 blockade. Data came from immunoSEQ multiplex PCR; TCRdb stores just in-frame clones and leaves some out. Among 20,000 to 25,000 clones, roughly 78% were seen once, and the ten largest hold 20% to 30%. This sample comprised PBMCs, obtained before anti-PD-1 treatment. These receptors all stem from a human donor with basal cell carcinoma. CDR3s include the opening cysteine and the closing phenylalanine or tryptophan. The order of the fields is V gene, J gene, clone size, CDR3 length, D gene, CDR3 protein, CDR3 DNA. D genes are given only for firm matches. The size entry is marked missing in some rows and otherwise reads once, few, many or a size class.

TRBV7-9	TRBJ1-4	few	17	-	CASSPRTEWGRSEKLFF	TGTGCCAGCAGCCCCCGAACGGAATGGGGGCGAAGTGAAAAACTGTTTTTT
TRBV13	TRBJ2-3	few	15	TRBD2	CASRKRTSNADTQYF	TGTGCCAGCAGAAAAAGGACTAGCAACGCAGATACGCAGTATTTT
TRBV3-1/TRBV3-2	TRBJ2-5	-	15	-	CASSQSRGVGETQYF	TGTGCCAGCAGCCAATCTCGCGGGGTTGGAGAGACCCAGTACTTC
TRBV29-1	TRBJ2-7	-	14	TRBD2	CSVVTSGRYYEQYF	TGCAGCGTTGTCACTAGCGGGCGATACTACGAGCAGTACTTC
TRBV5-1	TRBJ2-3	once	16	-	CASSHQGRGYTDTQYF	TGCGCCAGCAGCCATCAAGGACGGGGATACACAGATACGCAGTATTTT
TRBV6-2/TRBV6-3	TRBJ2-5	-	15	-	CASSPGGRAGATQYF	TGTGCCAGCAGCCCCGGCGGAAGGGCGGGGGCGACCCAGTACTTC
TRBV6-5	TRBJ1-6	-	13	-	CASRDTQSSPLHF	TGTGCCAGCCGGGACACCCAAAGTTCACCCCTCCACTTT
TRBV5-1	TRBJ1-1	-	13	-	CASAVQGNTEAFF	TGCGCCAGCGCAGTACAGGGGAACACTGAAGCTTTCTTT
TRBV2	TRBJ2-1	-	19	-	CPTSEGGARAGSSYNEQFF	TGTCCCACCAGTGAAGGGGGGGCGCGGGCGGGGAGCTCCTACAATGAGCAGTTCTTC
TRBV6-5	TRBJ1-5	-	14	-	CASRKVGSNQPQHF	TGTGCCAGCAGAAAGGTCGGGAGCAATCAGCCCCAGCATTTT
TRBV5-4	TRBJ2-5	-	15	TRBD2	CASSLKSGGKETQYF	TGTGCCAGCAGCTTGAAGTCGGGGGGAAAAGAGACCCAGTACTTC
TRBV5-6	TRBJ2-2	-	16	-	CASSLGSGTYTGELFF	TGTGCCAGCAGCTTGGGTAGCGGAACTTACACCGGGGAGCTGTTTTTT
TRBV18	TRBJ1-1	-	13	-	CASSPGHTGEAFF	TGTGCCAGCTCACCGGGACACACCGGTGAAGCTTTCTTT
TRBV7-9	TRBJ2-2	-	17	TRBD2	CASSPQGLREYTGELFF	TGTGCCAGCAGCCCTCAGGGACTACGAGAATACACCGGGGAGCTGTTTTTT
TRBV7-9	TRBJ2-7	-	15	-	CASSLSAAGTYEQYF	TGTGCCAGCAGCTTAAGTGCGGCTGGAACCTACGAGCAGTACTTC
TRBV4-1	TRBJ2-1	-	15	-	CASSQEGTGAREQFF	TGCGCCAGCAGCCAAGAGGGAACGGGGGCAAGGGAGCAGTTCTTC